The entry below describes one T cell receptor beta chain. Relative to its sample, this clone is medium-sized (0.01 to 0.1%). It has no known antigen specificity. The input lacks base qualities; no much larger clone sits a single base away. This sample was taken from a study of OX40 agonist ivuxolimab in advanced cancers. Regarding the research as a whole: Ivuxolimab, which targeted the costimulatory receptor OX40 (CD134), was an agonistic, fully human IgG2 monoclonal antibody. The purpose of peripheral TCRbeta sequencing was to test whether ivuxolimab changed TCR sequence diversity and led to clonal T-cell expansion. Intravenous ivuxolimab was administered to patients every 2 weeks at six dose levels: 0.01, 0.1, 0.3, 1.5, 3 and 10 mg/kg. Among the approximately 54 dose-escalation patients, roughly 20 had hepatocellular carcinoma, approximately 15 melanoma, 9 renal cell carcinoma and 9 head and neck cancer. Partial responses occurred in three dose-escalation patients, of whom one had hepatocellular carcinoma and two had cutaneous melanoma. Prior anti-PD-1, anti-PD-L1 or anti-CTLA-4 therapy was permitted, and checkpoint inhibitors had been received by roughly two fifths of dose-escalation patients. The paper describes the monotherapy dose-escalation part (N of about 52 patients) of the phase I trial of ivuxolimab. In the dose-escalation cohort, roughly 80% of patients were male, and the mean age was around 60 years, with a range of roughly 20 to 79. The investigation overall reported the following: Low levels of normalized T-cell clonal expansion were also seen in some patients who did not respond. At doses from 0.1 to 3.0 mg/kg, clonal expansion was seen in both CD4+ and CD8+ blood T cells between baseline and week 6. On average, CD8+ T cells showed more expanded clones than CD4+ T cells after ivuxolimab. Antigen specificity was not determined for the clonally expanded peripheral T cells. Partial responders in the 0.1-3.0 mg/kg groups had among the lowest normalized peripheral clonal expansion, especially among CD8+ T cells.

Patients with a history of autoimmune disease or receiving systemic immunosuppression were excluded from the trial. Peripheral blood for TCR sequencing was collected from all dose cohorts at baseline, on cycle 4 day 1, and on cycle 7 day 1. The samples were taken from a phase I, first-in-human, multicenter, open-label dose-escalation trial of ivuxolimab. Adults with locally advanced or metastatic head and neck squamous cell, hepatocellular, melanoma or renal cell carcinoma were enrolled in the trial. Before TCR sequencing, CD4+ T cells and CD8+ T cells were sorted from peripheral blood as separate populations. The CDR3 sequence holds 14 residues, the cysteine and phenylalanine included. This entry keeps only the CDR3 DNA: 42 bases, framed from base 1. Sequences SNHLY (CDR1) and FYNNEI (CDR2) are obtained from the germline V gene. The V end loses 7 bases and the J end loses 1 base, and a stretch of 11 bases separates them.

For sequencing of the TCRbeta CDR3 region, genomic DNA was extracted from the sorted cells. The immunoSEQ Assay was used for sequencing of TCRbeta CDR3 regions. In TCRdb, the immuneACCESS table is reduced to in-frame sequences with V and J assigned. These tables do not hold every clone; where another copy was compared, an unresolved V gene accounts for under half, and the others remain unexplained. The sample table holds under 6,500 clones, of which 65% to 75% were seen once. Of the sample, roughly two thirds is held by the ten largest clones. This receptor chain uses TRBV2 and TRBJ2-1; the D segment could be TRBD2, given 6 matching bases. Sequencing used CD4+ or CD8+ T cells sorted from blood, obtained in a trial of the OX40 agonist ivuxolimab. This clonotype was sampled from an adult with an advanced solid tumor such as melanoma, head and neck, liver or kidney cancer. Here the CDR3 is given as CASTRLVSYNEQFF. In nucleotide form, the sequence is TGTGCCAGCACCCGACTAGTTTCCTACAATGAGCAGTTCTTC. Where the CDR3 stops, the reference TRBV2 and TRBJ2-1 genes take over; the full variable domain is EPEVTQTPSHQVTQMGQEVILRCVPISNHLYFYWYRQILGQKVEFLVSFYNNEISEKSEIFDDQFSVERPDGSNFTLKIRSTKLEDSAMYFCASTRLVSYNEQFFGPGTRLTVL.